These 15 T cell receptor beta chains were all obtained from the same sample, sequenced in a study of T cell repertoires in cytomegalovirus infection. TCRdb re-analysed the reads in MiXCR, keeping a single row per CDR3 protein. This sample has about 310,000 distinct CDR3 sequences, with roughly 15% found just once. The sequenced sample consisted of PBMCs. The source is a human donor in good health (CMV status not recorded). Some clones in this sample may be carry-over from other donors' samples.

This clonotype was detected only a few times. This chain links TRBV6-1 with TRBJ1-2; D not resolved. V lost 2 bases to trimming and J lost 7 bases, with 11 bases between them. The CDR3 runs to 13 residues. Per germline, CDR1 MNHNS and CDR2 SASEGT. CDR3 amino acids: CASSEMRNGGYTF. The CDR3 region has the DNA TGTGCCAGCAGTGAAATGCGAAACGGTGGCTACACCTTC.

This clonotype was seen a few times. The rearrangement joins TRBV20-1 to TRBJ2-7, with D perhaps TRBD1 (6 bases). CDR3 length: 14 amino acids. The germline V gene has CDR1 DFQATT and CDR2 SNEGSKA (reference sequence). With 0 bases removed from V and 2 bases from J, the gap between germline ends came to 11 bases. The CDR3 DNA reads as TGCAGTGCTAGAGATCCCACAGGGCCCTACGAGCAGTACTTC. This sequence encodes CSARDPTGPYEQYF.

V and J are TRBV4-1 and TRBJ1-4; D unclear. Germline assignment: CDR1 MGHRA and CDR2 YSYEKL. The CDR3 is 15 amino acids. V was trimmed by 2 bases and J by 4 bases, leaving 11 bases between them. CDR3 loop: CASSQRVIFNEKLFF. CDR3 DNA: TGCGCCAGCAGCCAACGAGTAATCTTTAATGAAAAACTGTTTTTT.

At least ten counts were recorded for this clonotype. The chain links TRBV7-2 to TRBJ2-3, with D possibly being TRBD2 (6 bases). Per germline, CDR1 SGHTA and CDR2 FQGNSA. The V gene lost 1 base and the J gene lost 2 bases, with 10 bases spanning the gap. The CDR3 is 15 amino acids. CDR3 in DNA: TGTGCCAGCAGCTTAGTGGCGGGGAACACAGATACGCAGTATTTT. Amino acids: CASSLVAGNTDTQYF.

This clonotype was counted ten times or more. The V call is TRBV7-2, the J call TRBJ1-3; TRBD1 matches at 7 bases. The CDR3 is 17 residues long. With V trimmed by 3 bases and J by 3 bases, 11 bases remained unmatched. Germline CDR1 and CDR2: SGHTA and FQGNSA. The DNA of the CDR3 is TGTGCCAGCAGCTTGATACCGGGACAGAGATATGGAAACACCATATATTTT. Encoded protein: CASSLIPGQRYGNTIYF.

The gene calls are TRBV4-1 and TRBJ1-6, with 9 nucleotides matching TRBD1. The CDR3 is 16 amino acids. In germline, CDR1 is MGHRA, CDR2 YSYEKL. The J segment lost 10 bases and the V segment lost 2 bases, leaving 9 bases of the junction unmatched. The CDR3 sequence is CASSQRGTGLYSPLHF. The CDR3 nucleotides read TGCGCCAGCAGCCAAAGAGGGACAGGGTTATACTCACCCCTCCACTTT.

At least ten counts were recorded for this clonotype. The chain links TRBV7-2 to TRBJ2-2; unclear D gene. Trimming removed 0 bases from V and 4 bases from J, with 9 bases in between. The CDR3 is 15 residues long. Germline values: CDR1 SGHTA, CDR2 FQGNSA. The CDR3 sequence is CASSLAHLGTGELFF. For the CDR3, the DNA is TGTGCCAGCAGCTTAGCTCATTTGGGCACCGGGGAGCTGTTTTTT.

This clonotype has ten or more counts. Written as DNA, the CDR3 is TGTGCCAGCAGCTCGAGGGGAGGGAACACTGAAGCTTTCTTT. Translating gives CASSSRGGNTEAFF. The chain uses TRBV12-3 or TRBV12-4 and TRBJ1-1; the D gene is possibly TRBD1 (5 bases). CDR3 size: 14 residues. Trimming took 6 bases from V and 1 from J, leaving 12 bases between them.

The table lists this clonotype with a count of one. The rearrangement links TRBV5-1 to TRBJ2-6, with 12 nucleotides matching TRBD1. Germline assignment: CDR1 SGHRS and CDR2 YFSETQ. The CDR3 is made up of 17 amino acids. The trim removed 5 bases at V and 4 bases at J, leaving 7 bases unmatched. In DNA form, the CDR3 reads TGCGCCAGCAGACCGGGACAGGGGGCGTTGGGGGCCAACGTCCTGACTTTC. Protein product: CASRPGQGALGANVLTF.

In its sample, this clonotype was seen many times. The CDR3, as DNA: TGTGCCAGCAGCCTGGGTGGGAGGAATGAAAAACTGTTTTTT. Its protein is CASSLGGRNEKLFF. The genes are TRBV5-6 and TRBJ1-4; D gene uncertain. V was shortened by 4 bases and J by 5 bases, with 12 bases between the two germline ends. The germline V gene encodes CDR1 SGHDT and CDR2 YYEEEE. This CDR3 region has 14 residues.

The sample holds many counts of this clonotype. V and J are TRBV12-3 or TRBV12-4 and TRBJ1-2; tentatively, D is TRBD1 (5 bases). This CDR3 is 15 amino acids long. Trimming took off 1 base at V and 5 bases at J, with 14 bases between the two ends. CDR3 loop: CASSLGLDTLYGYTF. DNA of the CDR3: TGTGCCAGCAGTTTAGGATTGGACACGTTATATGGCTACACCTTC.

This clonotype was seen ten or more times. The chain carries TRBV4-3 and TRBJ1-1; D gene unclear. Trimming pared 0 bases from V and 5 bases from J, leaving 7 bases between. The germline gives CDR1 LGHNA, CDR2 YSLEER. The length of the CDR3 is 13 residues. The DNA of the CDR3 is TGCGCCAGCAGCCAAGATGTGGGGACTGAAGCTTTCTTT. As protein: CASSQDVGTEAFF.

The CDR3 is CASSLLTGDGYTF. The CDR3 DNA sequence: TGTGCCAGCAGTTTACTGACAGGGGATGGCTACACCTTC. V usage is TRBV12-3 or TRBV12-4 and J usage is TRBJ1-2; 8 bases are shared with TRBD1. CDR3 size: 13 residues. V lost 2 bases, J lost 6 bases, and 2 bases stayed unmatched.

This clonotype appeared a few times. V usage is TRBV7-2 and J usage is TRBJ1-2; no clear D. CDR1 is SGHTA, CDR2 FQGNSA, per germline. CDR3 length equals 16 residues. The V and J ends lost 1 base and 3 bases respectively, with 15 bases between them. The CDR3 sequence is CASSLVRGIGDYGYTF. CDR3 coding DNA: TGTGCCAGCAGCTTAGTGCGAGGGATAGGTGACTATGGCTACACCTTC.

This clonotype came up many times. The rearrangement uses TRBV7-2 and TRBJ1-5, with 7 bases that match TRBD1. The junction had 4 bases not matched to a gene; V was cut back by 3 bases and J by 2 bases. The CDR3 contains 15 residues. CDR1 and CDR2 (germline): SGHTA, FQGNSA. The CDR3 DNA reads TGTGCCAGCAGCTTGACAGGGACTGGCAATCAGCCCCAGCATTTT. Translated, it gives CASSLTGTGNQPQHF.